The next 17 T cell receptor beta chains were all read from a single sample in a study of cytomegalovirus exposure and HLA in healthy donors. The PCR employed 60 Vbeta primers together with 13 Jbeta primers. Clones were sequenced by immunoSEQ multiplex PCR, and TCRdb holds only the in-frame ones, with some missing. The sample has 90,000 to 150,000 clones, around 80% seen once. Input material: PBMCs. These receptors were obtained from a man aged 45-65 years in good health and CMV-seronegative.

The chain has TRBV19 and TRBJ1-1, with 8 bases fitting TRBD1. This CDR3 spans 17 amino acids. With 3 bases clipped from V and 1 base from J, the junction kept 10 bases outside the gene matches. Germline lookup yields CDR1 LNHDA and CDR2 SQIVND (reference sequence). The CDR3 reads CASSMGSSGTGNTEAFF. As DNA, the CDR3 is TGTGCCAGTAGTATGGGGTCTTCCGGGACAGGGAACACTGAAGCTTTCTTT. Together with reference TRBV19 and TRBJ1-1, the CDR3 gives the full variable domain: DGGITQSPKYLFRKEGQNVTLSCEQNLNHDAMYWYRQDPGQGLRLIYYSQIVNDFQKGDIAEGYSVSREKKESFPLTVTSAQKNPTAFYLCASSMGSSGTGNTEAFFGQGTRLTVV.

The chain has TRBV6-5 and TRBJ1-5; 8 bases fit TRBD1. The CDR3 loop spans 14 amino acids. The ends lost 6 bases at V and 4 bases at J; junction bases unmatched: 5. The germline gives CDR1 MNHEY, CDR2 SVGAGI. The CDR3 coding sequence is TGTGCCAGCAGCCTGACAGGGGAAAATCAGCCCCAGCATTTT. Amino acid sequence: CASSLTGENQPQHF.

This clone was recorded a few times. The chain employs TRBV7-2 and TRBJ2-2, with 7 bases lining up with TRBD1. This CDR3 is built from 16 residues. Trimming removed 6 bases from V and 0 bases from J; junction bases left unmatched: 7. CDR1 and CDR2 from the germline V gene are SGHTA and FQGNSA. This CDR3 is CASSRDSFANTGELFF. CDR3 DNA sequence: TGTGCCAGCAGTCGGGACAGCTTCGCGAACACCGGGGAGCTGTTTTTT. Combining the CDR3 with reference TRBV7-2 and TRBJ2-2 gives the whole variable domain GAGVSQSPSNKVTEKGKDVELRCDPISGHTALYWYRQSLGQGLEFLIYFQGNSAPDKSGLPSDRFSAERTGGSVSTLTIQRTQQEDSAVYLCASSRDSFANTGELFFGEGSRLTVL.

DNA for the CDR3: TGTGCCAGCATTTCCCAAACAGCCGGGAAATACGAGCAGTACTTC. It encodes CASISQTAGKYEQYF. The chain carries TRBV6-6 and TRBJ2-7; tentatively, D is TRBD2 (5 bases). Germline values: CDR1 MNHNY, CDR2 SVGAGI (reference sequence). This CDR3 spans 15 amino acids. The germline V and J ends were trimmed by 7 bases and 4 bases, with 20 bases remaining between them.

Only one count was recorded for this clone. The rearrangement uses TRBV4-1 and TRBJ1-3; 7 bases map to TRBD1. CDR3 size: 16 residues. The V and J ends lost 1 base and 3 bases, in that order; junction bases with no gene match: 6. CDR1 is MGHRA, CDR2 YSYEKL, per germline. This chain's CDR3 is CASSQGRGDSGNTIYF. In DNA form, the CDR3 reads TGCGCCAGCAGCCAAGGTCGCGGGGACAGTGGAAACACCATATATTTT.

The chain couples TRBV18 to TRBJ1-1; 7 positions agree with TRBD1. The ends lost 3 bases at V and 2 bases at J; junction bases unmatched: 6. Germline V gene sequence: CDR1 KGHSH, CDR2 LQKENI. The CDR3 spans 15 residues. CDR3 sequence reads: CASSPGQLLNTEAFF. The CDR3, as DNA: TGTGCCAGCTCACCGGGACAGCTACTAAACACTGAAGCTTTCTTT.

J is TRBJ2-2 and V is TRBV7-8; TRBD1 might be the D (6 bases). There are 15 residues in the CDR3. The germline V gene encodes CDR1 SGHVS and CDR2 FQNEAQ. With 4 bases removed from V and 2 bases from J, the gap between germline ends came to 11 bases. The CDR3: CASSYRQANTGELFF. CDR3 sequence (DNA): TGTGCCAGCAGCTATCGACAGGCTAACACCGGGGAGCTGTTTTTT.

This clone was observed a single time. This chain connects TRBV7-2 to TRBJ1-1, with D perhaps TRBD1 (5 bases). CDR3 length: 16 amino acids. Germline CDR1 is SGHTA and CDR2 is FQGNSA. Trimming shortened V by 6 bases and J by 0 bases, and 17 bases separated the two germline ends. The CDR3 protein is CASRVRQSPVNTEAFF. CDR3 nucleotide sequence: TGTGCCAGCAGGGTTCGACAGTCACCTGTGAACACTGAAGCTTTCTTT.

CDR3 bases: TGTGCCAGCAGCTTGGGGGCCGAACGGGGAAACATTCAGTACTTC. Its protein product is CASSLGAERGNIQYF. This sequence joins TRBV7-6 and TRBJ2-4, with D tentatively TRBD1 (6 bases). Germline V gene data show CDR1 as SGHVS and CDR2 as FNYEAQ. The CDR3 length is 15 residues. V was shortened by 3 bases and J by 6 bases, with 15 bases between the two germline ends.

The rearrangement links TRBV5-4 to TRBJ2-5; D might be TRBD2 (6 bases). V was pared by 2 bases and J by 6 bases, with 20 bases between. The germline V gene encodes CDR1 SGHNT and CDR2 YYREEE (reference sequence). This CDR3 spans 16 amino acids. CDR3 region: CASSFGGMDDRQTQYF. The CDR3 DNA is TGTGCCAGCAGCTTCGGGGGTATGGACGACCGGCAGACCCAGTACTTC.

The genes are TRBV4-3 and TRBJ2-7, with D possibly being TRBD1 (5 bases). V lost 0 bases, J lost 7 bases, and 13 bases lay in between. Germline CDR1 reads LGHNA; CDR2 reads YSLEER. The CDR3 covers 14 residues. The CDR3 nucleotides read TGCGCCAGCAGCCAAGATAGGGGTCTAGGGGAGCAGTACTTC. Its translation: CASSQDRGLGEQYF.

The rearrangement uses TRBV11-1 and TRBJ1-1, with D possibly matching TRBD1 (6 bases). Germline V gives CDR1 SGHAT, CDR2 FQDESV (reference sequence). The CDR3 has 16 amino acids. Trimming removed 8 bases at V and 0 bases at J, with 19 bases between. The CDR3: CASGPYRAIMNTEAFF. CDR3 nucleotide sequence: TGTGCCAGCGGCCCTTACAGGGCGATCATGAACACTGAAGCTTTCTTT.

J is TRBJ2-5 and V is TRBV15, with D possibly TRBD2 on 5 matching bases. The CDR3 is made up of 15 amino acids. The V and J ends lost 2 bases and 7 bases respectively, with 17 bases between them. Germline V gene data show CDR1 as LNHNV and CDR2 as YYDKDF (reference sequence). CDR3 DNA: TGTGCCACCAGCAGAATCACGAGAGGGAGTGGGACCCAGTACTTC. This translates into CATSRITRGSGTQYF.

The genes are TRBV4-3 and TRBJ2-1; TRBD2 agrees at 8 bases. The CDR3 consists of 15 residues. V was clipped by 0 bases and J by 7 bases; unmatched bases: 5. Germline V gene lookup returns CDR1 LGHNA and CDR2 YSLEER. The CDR3 spells CASSQDLAGLNEQFF. The CDR3 DNA sequence: TGCGCCAGCAGCCAAGATTTAGCGGGATTGAATGAGCAGTTCTTC.

The rearrangement links TRBV7-2 to TRBJ2-2, with 7 nucleotides matching TRBD2. The CDR3 length is 18 residues. Germline assignment: CDR1 SGHTA and CDR2 FQGNSA. V was clipped by 3 bases and J by 0 bases; unmatched bases: 10. CDR3 nucleotide sequence: TGTGCCAGCAGCTTGCCAGCGGGGAGCTCTACGAACACCGGGGAGCTGTTTTTT. It translates to CASSLPAGSSTNTGELFF.

The V and J genes are TRBV7-9 and TRBJ2-7; TRBD1 matches 7 bases. The CDR3 is 17 amino acids. J lost 7 bases, V lost 1 base, and 16 bases had no gene match. Per germline, CDR1 SEHNR and CDR2 FQNEAQ (reference sequence). CDR3 sequence: CASSLGGTVAFSYEQYF. Here the CDR3 DNA reads TGTGCCAGCAGCTTAGGGGGGACAGTGGCTTTTTCGTATGAGCAGTACTTC.

This chain uses TRBV29-1 with TRBJ1-1; D may be TRBD1 (5 bases). In germline, CDR1 is SQVTM, CDR2 ANQGSEA. The CDR3 runs 13 residues. V was pared by 4 bases and J by 3 bases, with 12 bases between. The CDR3 region is CSVVSSQDTEAFF. The CDR3 coding sequence is TGCAGCGTTGTAAGTTCACAGGACACTGAAGCTTTCTTT.